This entry lists 21 T cell receptor beta chains sequenced from one sample in a study of blood T cell repertoires in COVID-19. Profiled with immunoSEQ multiplex PCR; TCRdb holds only in-frame clones, not every one. Of about 140,000 clones listed, over 75% are singletons. What was sequenced was PBMCs or T cells enriched from blood (not recorded which). Receptor source: a woman in her forties or fifties who had recovered from COVID-19.

This rearrangement joins TRBV28 to TRBJ1-2; D is unresolved. With 5 bases removed from V and 5 bases from J, the gap between germline ends came to 12 bases. The germline V gene has CDR1 MDHEN and CDR2 SYDVKM. The CDR3 runs 13 residues. CDR3 bases: TGTGCCAGCAGTCTAGGGAGGACTTATGGCTACACCTTC. It specifies CASSLGRTYGYTF.

The chain has TRBV7-2 and TRBJ1-3; D is perhaps TRBD1 (5 bases). Trimming removed 10 bases at V and 0 bases at J, with 13 bases between. This CDR3 region has 14 residues. The germline CDR1 and CDR2 sequences are SGHTA and FQGNSA. CDR3 DNA sequence: TGTGCCACTGCTAGGAGGGGCTCTGGAAACACCATATATTTT. This encodes CATARRGSGNTIYF.

The table lists this clone with a few counts. Written as DNA, the CDR3 is TGTGCCAGCTCACCACCGACGGGACAGGGGGCCTACGAGCAGTACTTC. The encoded protein is CASSPPTGQGAYEQYF. This rearrangement joins TRBV18 to TRBJ2-7; 11 nucleotides agree with TRBD1. Trimming removed 0 bases from V and 2 bases from J; junction bases left unmatched: 3. The CDR3 is made up of 16 amino acids. Germline V CDR1 and CDR2: KGHSH, LQKENI.

The chain couples TRBV28 to TRBJ2-2, with TRBD1 identical over 9 bases. The J segment lost 6 bases and the V segment lost 8 bases, leaving 4 bases of the junction unmatched. The germline CDR1 and CDR2 sequences are MDHEN and SYDVKM. This CDR3 has 13 amino acids. The CDR3 spells CASLGQGSGELFF. In DNA form, the CDR3 reads TGTGCCAGCCTCGGACAGGGGTCCGGGGAGCTGTTTTTT.

The gene calls are TRBV28 and TRBJ2-1; 12 bases align to TRBD2. J was trimmed by 9 bases and V by 3 bases; bases with no gene match: 9. The CDR3 totals 16 residues. CDR1 and CDR2 from the germline V gene are MDHEN and SYDVKM. CDR3 sequence: CASSLVLAGGSSEQFF. The DNA of the CDR3 is TGTGCCAGCAGTTTGGTTCTAGCGGGAGGGAGTAGTGAGCAGTTCTTC.

V and J are TRBV10-2 and TRBJ1-2; 7 bases agree with TRBD1. Germline V gene sequence: CDR1 WSHSY, CDR2 SAAADI. The CDR3 runs 16 residues. The J segment lost 2 bases and the V segment lost 6 bases, leaving 12 bases of the junction unmatched. The CDR3 reads CASRGVWDSPNYGYTF. The CDR3 nucleotides are TGCGCCAGCAGGGGGGTTTGGGACAGCCCAAACTATGGCTACACCTTC.

V usage is TRBV29-1 and J usage is TRBJ2-7, with 12 bases matching TRBD1. Germline CDR1 is SQVTM and CDR2 is ANQGSEA. CDR3 length: 14 residues. Losses at the gene ends were 4 bases for V and 6 bases for J; bases not matched to a gene: 7. The CDR3 sequence is CSVGPGQGAIEQYF. CDR3 DNA sequence: TGCAGCGTTGGACCGGGACAGGGGGCCATCGAGCAGTACTTC.

J is TRBJ2-7 and V is TRBV11-2, with 10 bases matching TRBD2. Trimming took 3 bases from V and 4 from J; bases not matched to a gene: 9. Per the germline V gene, CDR1 is SGHAT and CDR2 is FQNNGV. The CDR3 has 16 residues. The CDR3 reads CASSFRAMTSGYEQYF. The CDR3 bases are TGTGCCAGCAGCTTCCGAGCAATGACTAGCGGGTACGAGCAGTACTTC. Using reference TRBV11-2 and TRBJ2-7 for the parts outside the CDR3, the full variable domain is EAGVAQSPRYKIIEKRQSVAFWCNPISGHATLYWYQQILGQGPKLLIQFQNNGVVDDSQLPKDRFSAERLKGVDSTLKIQPAKLEDSAVYLCASSFRAMTSGYEQYFGPGTRLTVT.

The V gene is TRBV5-3, the J gene TRBJ1-1, with 8 bases identical to TRBD1. Being an ORF, TRBV5-3 has a function that is uncertain. V shed 4 bases, J shed 5 bases, and the junction held 4 bases outside the gene matches. This CDR3 comprises 13 residues. CDR3 sequence (DNA): TGTGCCAGAAGCCAGGGGGCAGGAACTGAAGCTTTCTTT. It translates to CARSQGAGTEAFF.

The chain is built from TRBV7-8 and TRBJ1-6; D gene uncertain. Germline V CDR1 and CDR2: SGHVS, FQNEAQ. The CDR3 is made up of 17 amino acids. V lost 3 bases, J lost 5 bases, and 17 bases lay in between. The CDR3, as DNA: TGTGCCAGCAGCTTCGCCGGCCCCCGAGGCCATAATTCACCCCTCCACTTT. Its protein is CASSFAGPRGHNSPLHF.

The chain couples TRBV30 to TRBJ1-5; D not certain. This CDR3 is 15 amino acids long. V was clipped by 2 bases and J by 2 bases, with 13 bases between them. Germline V lookup: CDR1 GTSNPN, CDR2 SVGIG (reference sequence). CDR3 in DNA: TGTGCCTGGAGTCGTTCCCCCCCTGGCAATCAGCCCCAGCATTTT. Its translation is CAWSRSPPGNQPQHF.

The CDR3 coding sequence is TGTGCCAGCGAAACGGGGGGAATCCCTGAAGCTTTCTTT. This translates into CASETGGIPEAFF. The chain employs TRBV7-9 and TRBJ1-1; D possibly corresponds to TRBD1 (5 bases). Deletions cut 8 bases from V and 6 bases from J, with 16 bases between. In germline, CDR1 is SEHNR, CDR2 FQNEAQ (reference sequence). This CDR3 has 13 residues.

The gene calls are TRBV18 and TRBJ2-1, with 7 positions matching TRBD1. Germline lookup yields CDR1 KGHSH and CDR2 LQKENI. CDR3 size: 16 residues. Trimming removed 3 bases from V and 6 bases from J; junction bases left unmatched: 11. CDR3 in amino acids: CASSPSGTGVPNEQFF. In DNA form, the CDR3 reads TGTGCCAGCTCACCCTCAGGCACAGGGGTCCCCAATGAGCAGTTCTTC.

This clone has a single count. The CDR3 loop is CASSSYPRRDTGELFF. The CDR3 nucleotides read TGTGCCAGCAGCTCCTACCCTCGCCGCGACACCGGGGAGCTGTTTTTT. The rearrangement links TRBV13 to TRBJ2-2; D unclear. Per the germline V gene, CDR1 is PRHDT and CDR2 is FYEKMQ (reference sequence). This CDR3 is built from 16 residues. Trimming left V 4 bases short and J 3 bases short, with 15 bases between. Based on the CDR3 plus reference TRBV13 and TRBJ2-2, the full variable domain is AAGVIQSPRHLIKEKRETATLKCYPIPRHDTVYWYQQGPGQDPQFLISFYEKMQSDKGSIPDRFSAQQFSDYHSELNMSSLELGDSALYFCASSSYPRRDTGELFFGEGSRLTVL.

This sequence joins TRBV6-1 and TRBJ2-6; tentative D call: TRBD1 (5 bases). This CDR3 comprises 16 residues. Trimming took 0 bases from V and 3 from J, leaving 9 bases between them. Germline CDR1 and CDR2: MNHNS and SASEGT. CDR3 nucleotides: TGTGCCAGCAGTGAAGCGCAGGGTCGTGGGGCCAACGTCCTGACTTTC. Its translation is CASSEAQGRGANVLTF.

V gene TRBV28 combines with J gene TRBJ1-3; D is ambiguous. CDR3 size: 14 residues. Germline V gene data show CDR1 as MDHEN and CDR2 as SYDVKM. Between the trimmed V and J ends, which lost 8 bases and 4 bases, there was a span of 15 bases. The CDR3 bases are TGTGCCAGCCGCCCGGTTTCCCCGGGAAACACCATATATTTT. Translated: CASRPVSPGNTIYF.

The chain has TRBV5-1 and TRBJ1-1; TRBD1 is a possible D gene (6 bases). V was pared by 3 bases and J by 4 bases, with 10 bases between. The CDR3 runs 13 residues. Germline V lookup: CDR1 SGHRS, CDR2 YFSETQ. As DNA, the CDR3 is TGCGCCAGCAGCTACAAAGGGGGCACTGAAGCTTTCTTT. Translation: CASSYKGGTEAFF. The full variable domain, with the rest looked up from reference TRBV5-1 and TRBJ1-1, is KAGVTQTPRYLIKTRGQQVTLSCSPISGHRSVSWYQQTPGQGLQFLFEYFSETQRNKGNFPGRFSGRQFSNSRSEMNVSTLELGDSALYLCASSYKGGTEAFFGQGTRLTVV.

This chain links TRBV6-1 with TRBJ2-1; D not resolved. Trimming removed 2 bases from V and 10 bases from J, with 15 bases in between. CDR3 length: 14 amino acids. The germline gives CDR1 MNHNS, CDR2 SASEGT. The CDR3 region has the DNA TGTGCCAGCAGTGAATTCTACGGTGTGCGCGAGCAGTTCTTC. Encoded protein: CASSEFYGVREQFF.

The chain uses TRBV27 and TRBJ1-2; D gene unclear. Trimming shortened V by 5 bases and J by 7 bases, and 8 bases separated the two germline ends. In germline, CDR1 is MNHEY, CDR2 SMNVEV (reference sequence). This CDR3 is built from 11 residues. The DNA of the CDR3 is TGTGCCAGCAGTGTCGGTAGTGGCTACACCTTC. Amino acid sequence: CASSVGSGYTF.

This chain connects TRBV6-2 or TRBV6-3 to TRBJ2-3, with D tentatively TRBD1 (6 bases). The CDR3 totals 17 residues. CDR1 is MNHEY and CDR2 is SVGEGT in the germline V gene. Trimming pared 5 bases from V and 0 bases from J, leaving 18 bases between. This CDR3 reads CASSPYWGQGSTDTQYF. Here the CDR3 DNA reads TGTGCCAGCAGTCCCTATTGGGGGCAGGGTAGCACAGATACGCAGTATTTT.

This clone has a single count. The chain employs TRBV7-6 and TRBJ2-7; 10 bases line up with TRBD2. V gave up 4 bases and J gave up 2 bases; unmatched junction bases: 11. This CDR3 has 17 amino acids. The germline CDR1 and CDR2 sequences are SGHVS and FNYEAQ. The DNA of the CDR3 is TGTGCCAGCAGCTCACCTTACCTAGCGGGGGCAACCTACGAGCAGTACTTC. Translated: CASSSPYLAGATYEQYF. Full variable domain (remainder filled in from reference TRBV7-6 and TRBJ2-7): GAGVSQSPRYKVTKRGQDVALRCDPISGHVSLYWYRQALGQGPEFLTYFNYEAQQDKSGLPNDRFSAERPEGSISTLTIQRTEQRDSAMYRCASSSPYLAGATYEQYFGPGTRLTVT.